The entry below describes one T cell receptor (beta chain). The antigen is not known. This specimen belongs to a study of cytomegalovirus exposure and HLA in healthy donors. General study findings and limits: According to an earlier analysis, most TCR beta V segments yielded productive rearrangements about 87% or about 30% of the time.

Both 60 Vbeta primers and 13 Jbeta primers went into the PCR. Sequenced by immunoSEQ multiplex PCR; TCRdb stores in-frame clones only, minus some. Of around 130,000 clones listed, around 77% are singletons. The CDR3 has 13 amino acids. Germline CDR1 reads MDHEN; CDR2 reads SYDVKM. V dropped 6 bases and J dropped 7 bases, with 13 bases sitting between them. This chain links TRBV28 with TRBJ1-5; no reliable D call. The clonotype originates from a woman in her 50s in good health and CMV-seronegative. Material for sequencing was PBMCs. CDR3 loop: CASSAGGIQPQHF. CDR3 coding DNA: TGTGCCAGCAGCGCAGGCGGGATCCAGCCCCAGCATTTT.